This T cell receptor (beta chain) was obtained from a study of chemoradiotherapy in HPV16-positive cancers. About the research overall: A couple of HPV16-positive patients' cells yielded candidate HPV-specific clones and common motifs.

Repeated repertoire sampling spanned the course of chemoradiotherapy. Details on this clone: Its antigen remains unknown.

The protocol was immunoSEQ multiplex PCR, while the TCRdb copy is restricted to in-frame clones and leaves out a portion. The table includes 6,000 to 7,500 clones, 70% to 80% detected once. Trimming left V 3 bases short and J 0 bases short, with 12 bases between. Per germline, CDR1 LNHDA and CDR2 SQIVND (reference sequence). The CDR3 has 16 residues. Findings of the study overall: Non-HPV-specific T cells did not expand in tumors during treatment, whereas candidate HPV-specific clones and E7-related motifs did.

The J gene is TRBJ1-5, the V gene TRBV19; D call uncertain. Specimen: tumor tissue, collected from a patient who underwent chemoradiotherapy. This clonotype was obtained from a human donor with HPV-associated anogenital cancer. As DNA, the CDR3 is TGTGCCAGTAGTATCGGGGTTCGGCTTAGCAATCAGCCCCAGCATTTT. It encodes CASSIGVRLSNQPQHF.